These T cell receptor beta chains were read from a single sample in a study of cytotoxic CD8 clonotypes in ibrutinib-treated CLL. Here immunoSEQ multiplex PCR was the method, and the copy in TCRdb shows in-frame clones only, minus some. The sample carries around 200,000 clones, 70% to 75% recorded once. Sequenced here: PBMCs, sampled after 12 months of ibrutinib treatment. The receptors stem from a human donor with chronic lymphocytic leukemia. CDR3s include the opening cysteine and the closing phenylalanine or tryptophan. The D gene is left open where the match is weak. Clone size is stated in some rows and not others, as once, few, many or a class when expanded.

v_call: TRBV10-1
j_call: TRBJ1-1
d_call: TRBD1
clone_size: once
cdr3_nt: TGCGCCAGCAGTGAGTCCCGGGACAGGATCACTGAAGCTTTCTTT
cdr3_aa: CASSESRDRITEAFF

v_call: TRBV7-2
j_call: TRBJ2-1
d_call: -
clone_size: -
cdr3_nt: TGTGCCAGCAGCTTAAAGGGGCTAAAGGGCAATGAGCAGTTCTTC
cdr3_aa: CASSLKGLKGNEQFF

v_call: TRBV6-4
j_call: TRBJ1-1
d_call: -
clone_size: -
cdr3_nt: TGTGCCAGCAGTGAACGAATGAACACTGAAGCTTTCTTT
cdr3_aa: CASSERMNTEAFF

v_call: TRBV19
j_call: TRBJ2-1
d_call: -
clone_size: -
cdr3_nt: TGTGCCAGTCTTCACCAGCGGAGCAATGAGCAGTTCTTC
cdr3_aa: CASLHQRSNEQFF

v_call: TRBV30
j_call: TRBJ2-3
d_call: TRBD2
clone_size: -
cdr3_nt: TGTGCCTGGTCCGAACTAGCGGGAAAGACAGATACGCAGTATTTT
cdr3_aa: CAWSELAGKTDTQYF

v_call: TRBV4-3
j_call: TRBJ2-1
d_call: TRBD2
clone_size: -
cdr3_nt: TGCGCCAGCAGCCACCAAACTAGCGGGAGCAATGAGCAGTTCTTC
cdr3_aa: CASSHQTSGSNEQFF

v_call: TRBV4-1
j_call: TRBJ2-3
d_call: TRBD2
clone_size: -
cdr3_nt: TGCGCCAGCAGCCAAGATAGCTCAAGCGGGAGAGCAGATACGCAGTATTTT
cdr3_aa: CASSQDSSSGRADTQYF

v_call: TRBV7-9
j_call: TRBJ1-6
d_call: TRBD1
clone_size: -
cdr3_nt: TGTGCCAGCAGCTTAGTGGCAGGGGGATCACCCCTCCACTTT
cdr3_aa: CASSLVAGGSPLHF

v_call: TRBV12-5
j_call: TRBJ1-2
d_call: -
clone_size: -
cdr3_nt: TGTGCTAGTGGTTCAACTCCGACGAGCCTCTATGGCTACACCTTC
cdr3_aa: CASGSTPTSLYGYTF

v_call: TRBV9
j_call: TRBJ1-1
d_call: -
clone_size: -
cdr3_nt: TGTGCCAGCAGCGTAGATAACAGGGTTGCTGAAGCTTTCTTT
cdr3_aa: CASSVDNRVAEAFF

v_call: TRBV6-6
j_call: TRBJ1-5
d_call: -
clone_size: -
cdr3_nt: TGTGCCAGCAGTTCTTATGGTACCCAGCATTTT
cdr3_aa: CASSSYGTQHF

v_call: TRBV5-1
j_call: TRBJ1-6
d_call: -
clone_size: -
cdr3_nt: TGCGCCAGCCACGGGTTAGGTAATTCACCCCTCCACTTT
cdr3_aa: CASHGLGNSPLHF

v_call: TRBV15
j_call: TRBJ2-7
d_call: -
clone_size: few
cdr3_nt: TGTGCCACCAGCACCTTGCTGGGGGGCTACGAGCAGTACTTC
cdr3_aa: CATSTLLGGYEQYF

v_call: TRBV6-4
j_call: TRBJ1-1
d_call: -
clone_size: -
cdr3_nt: TGTGCCAGCAGCCATATGCCTTCCGCTGAAGCTTTCTTT
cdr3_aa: CASSHMPSAEAFF

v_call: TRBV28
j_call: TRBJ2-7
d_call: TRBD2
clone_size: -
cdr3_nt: TGTGCCAGCAGTCCAGGGGGGTTTAGCGGGAGGTACTACGAGCAGTACTTC
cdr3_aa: CASSPGGFSGRYYEQYF

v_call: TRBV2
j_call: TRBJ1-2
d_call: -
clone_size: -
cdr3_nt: TGTGCCAGCAGCACAGCTAACTATGGCTACACCTTC
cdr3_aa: CASSTANYGYTF

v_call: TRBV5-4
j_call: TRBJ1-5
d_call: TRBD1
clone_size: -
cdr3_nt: TGTGCCAGCAGCCCGGACAGGGGCAATCAGCCCCAGCATTTT
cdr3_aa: CASSPDRGNQPQHF

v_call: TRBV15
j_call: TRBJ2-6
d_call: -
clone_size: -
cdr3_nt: TGTGCCACCAGCAGAGATGCCGGATTCTCTGGGGCCAACGTCCTGACTTTC
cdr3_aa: CATSRDAGFSGANVLTF

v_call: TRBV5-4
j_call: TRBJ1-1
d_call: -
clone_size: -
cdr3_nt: TGTGCCAGCAGCTTGGAAGGGTACATGAACACTGAAGCTTTCTTT
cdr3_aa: CASSLEGYMNTEAFF

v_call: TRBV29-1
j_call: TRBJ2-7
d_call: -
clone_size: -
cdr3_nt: TGCAGCGTTGTGGGGCAGGGGTCGTTCGAGCAGTACTTC
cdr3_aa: CSVVGQGSFEQYF

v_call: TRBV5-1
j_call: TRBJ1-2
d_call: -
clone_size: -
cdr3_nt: TGCGCCAGCAGCTTGACAGGGCTGGGTAACTATGGCTACACCTTC
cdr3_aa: CASSLTGLGNYGYTF

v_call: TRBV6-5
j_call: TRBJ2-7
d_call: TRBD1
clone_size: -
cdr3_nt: TGTGCCAGCAGCCCAAGACAGGGGATCTCCTACGAGCAGTACTTC
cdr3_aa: CASSPRQGISYEQYF

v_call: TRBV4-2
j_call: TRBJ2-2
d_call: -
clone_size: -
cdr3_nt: TGTGCCAGCAGCCAAAACGGGGGTTGGGGCGGGGAGCTGTTTTTT
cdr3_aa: CASSQNGGWGGELFF

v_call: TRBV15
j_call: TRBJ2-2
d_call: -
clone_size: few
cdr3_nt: TGTGCCACCAGCAAAGTATCCGGCGGGGAGCTGTTTTTT
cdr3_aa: CATSKVSGGELFF

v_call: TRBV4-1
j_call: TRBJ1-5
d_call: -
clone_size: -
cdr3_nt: TGCGCCAGCAGCCAAGAGACCGGGCGAGATCAGCCCCAGCATTTT
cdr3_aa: CASSQETGRDQPQHF

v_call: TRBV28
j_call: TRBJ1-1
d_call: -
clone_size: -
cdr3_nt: TGTGCCAGCAGTTCCCCCGAGGCTTATATCACTGAAGCTTTCTTT
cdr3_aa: CASSSPEAYITEAFF

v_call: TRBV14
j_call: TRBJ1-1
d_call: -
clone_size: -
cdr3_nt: TGTGCCAGCAGCCACCTCCCGAACACTGAAGCTTTCTTT
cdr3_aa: CASSHLPNTEAFF

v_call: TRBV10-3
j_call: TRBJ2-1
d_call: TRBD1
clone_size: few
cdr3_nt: TGTGCCATCAGTCCTTCGGGACAGGGGGCATACAATGAGCAGTTCTTC
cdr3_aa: CAISPSGQGAYNEQFF

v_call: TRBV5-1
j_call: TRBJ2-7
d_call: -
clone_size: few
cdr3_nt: TGCGCCAGCAGCCCTTCCCCTCCGGGCTACGAGCAGTACTTC
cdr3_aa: CASSPSPPGYEQYF

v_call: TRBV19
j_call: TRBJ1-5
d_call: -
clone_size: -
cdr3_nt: TGTGCCAGTAGTATATCGACGCGGGGCGGGAGCAATCAGCCCCAGCATTTT
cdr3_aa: CASSISTRGGSNQPQHF

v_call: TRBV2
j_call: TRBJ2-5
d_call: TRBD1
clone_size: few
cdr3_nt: TGTGCCAGCACCGGACAGGGGCAAGAGACCCAGTACTTC
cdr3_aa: CASTGQGQETQYF

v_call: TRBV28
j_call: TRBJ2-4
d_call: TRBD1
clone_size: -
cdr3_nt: TGTGCCAGCAGTGGGCCACAGGGGACCAAAAACATTCAGTACTTC
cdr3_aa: CASSGPQGTKNIQYF

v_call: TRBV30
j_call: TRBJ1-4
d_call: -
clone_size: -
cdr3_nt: TGTGCCTGGAGTGGGCAGGGGCGAACCTCTGCAACTAATGAAAAACTGTTTTTT
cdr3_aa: CAWSGQGRTSATNEKLFF

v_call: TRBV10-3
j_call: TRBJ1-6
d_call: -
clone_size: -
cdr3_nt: TGTGCCATCAGGAGGGAAAATTCACCCCTCCACTTT
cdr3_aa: CAIRRENSPLHF

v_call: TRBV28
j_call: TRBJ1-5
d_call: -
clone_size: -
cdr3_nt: TGTGCCAGCAGTACTACAGACAGAGCTAATCAGCCCCAGCATTTT
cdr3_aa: CASSTTDRANQPQHF

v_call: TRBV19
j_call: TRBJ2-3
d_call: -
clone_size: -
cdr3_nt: TGTGCCAGTAGTAGCGACGGCACAGATACGCAGTATTTT
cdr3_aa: CASSSDGTDTQYF

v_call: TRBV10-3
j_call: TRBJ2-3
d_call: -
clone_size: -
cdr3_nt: TGTGCCATCAGTGAGTCCGCGCCAGATACGCAGTATTTT
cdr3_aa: CAISESAPDTQYF

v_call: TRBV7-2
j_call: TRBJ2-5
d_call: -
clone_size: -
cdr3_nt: TGTGCCAGCAGCCCGTCCAGGGTGAGGGAGACCCAGTACTTC
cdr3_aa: CASSPSRVRETQYF

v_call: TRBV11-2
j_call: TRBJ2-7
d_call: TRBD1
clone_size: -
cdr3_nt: TGTGCCAGCAGCCGTCTACGGGACAGCTCCTACGAGCAGTACTTC
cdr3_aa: CASSRLRDSSYEQYF

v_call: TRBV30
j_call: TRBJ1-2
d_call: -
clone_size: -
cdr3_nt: TGTGCCTGGAGTCAGTTTCGGGGCCACAACTATGGCCACACCTTC
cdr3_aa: CAWSQFRGHNYGHTF

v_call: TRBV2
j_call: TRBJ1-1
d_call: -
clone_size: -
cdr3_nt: TGTGCCAGCAGAAGAGAAGGGTACACTGAAGCTTTCTTT
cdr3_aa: CASRREGYTEAFF

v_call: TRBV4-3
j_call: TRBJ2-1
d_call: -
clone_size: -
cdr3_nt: TGCGCCAGCAGCCAAGATGGGGTCAGGATGAATGAGCAGTTCTTC
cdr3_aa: CASSQDGVRMNEQFF

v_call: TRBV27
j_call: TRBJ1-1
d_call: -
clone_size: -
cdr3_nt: TGTGCCAGCAGTTTCTACAGGAGAGGGACTGAAGCTTTCTTT
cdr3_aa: CASSFYRRGTEAFF

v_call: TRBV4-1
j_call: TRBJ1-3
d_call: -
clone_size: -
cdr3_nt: TGCGCCAGCAGCCAAGCGGGACGGACGGACACCATATATTTT
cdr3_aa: CASSQAGRTDTIYF